A selection of T cell receptor beta chains follows, all from one sample in a study of control samples from healthy donors and cancer patients. Clones were read by immunoSEQ multiplex PCR, and TCRdb kept only the in-frame ones, dropping some. The repertoire includes about 410,000 clones, 80% to 95% of them detected once, and about 6.3% sits in the top ten. What was sequenced was PBMCs. The receptors were gathered from a man aged 35-49 years with head and neck cancer. The CDR3 runs from the conserved cysteine through the conserved F or W. The order of the fields is CDR3 length, clone size, J gene, V gene, D gene, CDR3 protein, CDR3 DNA. The D gene is left open where the match is weak. Clone size is shown for a subset of rows, as once, few, many or a class of expanded clone.

12,once,TRBJ2-2,TRBV12-3/TRBV12-4,.,CASSINSGELFF,TGTGCCAGCAGTATCAATTCCGGGGAGCTGTTTTTT
16,.,TRBJ2-3,TRBV30,.,CAWSSGTSPRTDTQYF,TGTGCCTGGAGCTCCGGGACTTCCCCTCGCACAGATACGCAGTATTTT
15,once,TRBJ1-1,TRBV6-5,.,CANSYLGRLNTEAFF,TGTGCCAACAGTTATTTGGGACGTCTGAACACTGAAGCTTTCTTT
15,.,TRBJ1-1,TRBV4-1,.,CASSRREAGGTEAFF,TGCGCCAGCAGCCGGAGGGAGGCGGGGGGCACTGAAGCTTTCTTT
13,once,TRBJ2-7,TRBV28,.,CASSSPTRYEQYF,TGTGCCAGCAGTTCTCCTACCCGATACGAGCAGTACTTC
13,.,TRBJ1-2,TRBV5-1,.,CASSFGGDYGYTF,TGCGCCAGCAGCTTCGGCGGTGATTATGGCTACACCTTC
15,.,TRBJ1-1,TRBV18,.,CASSPGGFMNTEAFF,TGTGCCAGCTCACCCGGGGGATTCATGAACACTGAAGCTTTCTTT
14,.,TRBJ2-1,TRBV10-1,.,CASSEDRNFNEQFF,TGCGCCAGCAGCGAGGATAGAAATTTCAATGAGCAGTTCTTC
13,.,TRBJ2-1,TRBV5-8,.,CASSLMARNEQFF,TGTGCCAGCAGCTTGATGGCGCGGAATGAGCAGTTCTTC
15,.,TRBJ2-5,TRBV5-1,.,CASSLARQNQETQYF,TGCGCCAGCAGCTTGGCTCGTCAGAATCAAGAGACCCAGTACTTC
17,.,TRBJ2-1,TRBV19,TRBD2,CASSPGTSGTPYNEQFF,TGTGCCAGTAGTCCCGGGACTAGCGGGACCCCCTACAATGAGCAGTTCTTC
14,once,TRBJ2-7,TRBV19,TRBD1,CASSVRDSPYEQYF,TGTGCCAGTAGTGTCCGGGACAGCCCTTACGAGCAGTACTTC
15,.,TRBJ2-5,TRBV29-1,.,CSVEDRAGWQETQYF,TGCAGCGTTGAAGACCGGGCGGGGTGGCAAGAGACCCAGTACTTC
14,few,TRBJ2-5,TRBV7-9,.,CASSSTWTEETQYF,TGTGCCAGCAGCTCGACCTGGACAGAAGAGACCCAGTACTTC
14,.,TRBJ2-5,TRBV5-1,.,CASSPPEGQETQYF,TGCGCCAGCAGCCCGCCGGAAGGGCAAGAGACCCAGTACTTC
10,.,TRBJ2-4,TRBV20-1,.,CSAVKNIQYF,TGCAGTGCGGTCAAAAACATTCAGTACTTC
16,.,TRBJ1-6,TRBV5-1,.,CASSLERGDDNSPLHF,TGCGCCAGCAGCTTGGAGAGAGGGGATGATAATTCACCCCTCCACTTT
11,.,TRBJ1-4,TRBV18,.,CASSPDEKLFF,TGTGCCAGCTCACCAGATGAAAAACTGTTTTTT
19,once,TRBJ2-2,TRBV7-9,TRBD2,CASSLVFSREARNTGELFF,TGTGCCAGCAGCTTAGTTTTCTCGCGGGAGGCCCGGAACACCGGGGAGCTGTTTTTT
19,.,TRBJ1-1,TRBV28,TRBD1,CASSLYPIGQGAGGTEAFF,TGTGCCAGCAGTTTATACCCCATCGGACAGGGGGCGGGTGGAACTGAAGCTTTCTTT
15,.,TRBJ1-1,TRBV4-1,.,CASSQDRSGGTEAFF,TGCGCCAGCAGCCAAGACCGATCGGGCGGCACTGAAGCTTTCTTT
11,.,TRBJ2-5,TRBV29-1,.,CSVGNQETQYF,TGCAGCGTCGGGAACCAAGAGACCCAGTACTTC
13,.,TRBJ2-5,TRBV6-5,.,CASRKLVAQTQYF,TGTGCCAGCAGGAAACTAGTTGCCCAGACCCAGTACTTC
17,.,TRBJ1-3,TRBV3-1/TRBV3-2,TRBD1,CASSQQDRGPTGNTIYF,TGTGCCAGCAGCCAACAGGACAGGGGTCCGACTGGAAACACCATATATTTT
13,few,TRBJ2-5,TRBV7-8,TRBD2,CASSLEGLKTQYF,TGTGCCAGCAGCTTAGAGGGACTAAAGACCCAGTACTTC
15,.,TRBJ1-5,TRBV19,TRBD1,CASRGQGTGNQPQHF,TGTGCCAGTAGGGGACAGGGAACGGGCAATCAGCCCCAGCATTTT
13,.,TRBJ1-5,TRBV18,.,CASSPTDNQPQHF,TGTGCCAGCTCACCAACGGACAATCAGCCCCAGCATTTT
13,.,TRBJ2-5,TRBV7-9,TRBD2,CASSFGGVETQYF,TGTGCCAGCAGTTTCGGGGGGGTAGAGACCCAGTACTTC
17,.,TRBJ2-3,TRBV7-2,TRBD2,CASSKRIAGGRTDTQYF,TGTGCCAGCAGCAAGCGGATAGCGGGGGGGAGGACAGATACGCAGTATTTT
16,.,TRBJ2-7,TRBV5-1,.,CASSPPPSEVAYEQYF,TGCGCCAGCAGCCCGCCTCCTAGCGAGGTAGCCTACGAGCAGTACTTC
16,.,TRBJ2-3,TRBV7-9,TRBD1,CASIRTRDRVTDTQYF,TGTGCCAGTATCAGAACACGGGACAGAGTCACAGATACGCAGTATTTT
14,.,TRBJ1-2,TRBV19,TRBD1,CASSTTGGAGGYTF,TGTGCCAGTAGTACTACAGGGGGCGCGGGAGGCTACACCTTC
13,.,TRBJ1-6,TRBV7-3,.,CASSPTGPSPLHF,TGTGCCAGCAGCCCCACAGGGCCCTCACCCCTCCACTTT
14,.,TRBJ2-7,TRBV29-1,.,CSVSRAGAAGEQYF,TGCAGCGTTAGTCGCGCGGGGGCTGCAGGGGAGCAGTACTTC
11,once,TRBJ2-2,TRBV20-1,.,CSAEDAGELFF,TGCAGTGCCGAGGACGCCGGGGAGCTGTTTTTT
16,once,TRBJ2-1,TRBV6-2/TRBV6-3,TRBD1,CASSSWDRGEDSEQFF,TGTGCCAGCAGTTCGTGGGACAGGGGGGAAGATAGTGAGCAGTTCTTC
13,.,TRBJ1-6,TRBV6-4,.,CASRPDPNSPLHF,TGTGCCAGCAGACCGGACCCTAATTCACCCCTCCACTTT
14,.,TRBJ1-1,TRBV6-5,.,CASRISRGHTEAFF,TGTGCCAGCAGGATCTCCAGGGGTCACACTGAAGCTTTCTTT
13,.,TRBJ2-3,TRBV9,.,CASSVSSLDTQYF,TGTGCCAGCAGCGTTTCCAGTTTGGATACGCAGTATTTT
14,once,TRBJ2-7,TRBV5-4,TRBD1,CASSLGQGAYEQYF,TGTGCCAGCAGCTTGGGACAGGGGGCCTACGAGCAGTACTTC
12,.,TRBJ2-1,TRBV19,.,CASTDHYNEQFF,TGTGCCAGTACCGACCATTACAATGAGCAGTTCTTC
17,.,TRBJ2-7,TRBV15,.,CATSRYINRDLSYEQYF,TGTGCCACCAGCAGATATATAAACAGGGACCTCTCCTACGAGCAGTACTTC
11,.,TRBJ1-2,TRBV9,.,CASSVGYGYTF,TGTGCCAGCAGCGTAGGGTATGGCTACACCTTC
15,.,TRBJ2-1,TRBV6-1,.,CASSERVSSYNEQFF,TGTGCCAGCAGTGAACGGGTCAGCTCCTACAATGAGCAGTTCTTC
14,few,TRBJ1-2,TRBV30,TRBD1,CAWSTARGQVGYTF,TGTGCCTGGAGTACGGCCAGGGGGCAGGTTGGCTACACCTTC
11,once,TRBJ1-3,TRBV3-1/TRBV3-2,.,CASRVGNTIYF,TGTGCCAGCAGAGTAGGAAACACCATATATTTT
15,.,TRBJ1-1,TRBV7-2,.,CASSLDGSMNTEAFF,TGTGCCAGCAGCTTAGACGGGTCCATGAACACTGAAGCTTTCTTT
15,.,TRBJ2-7,TRBV5-1,TRBD1,CASSPRTGSSYEQYF,TGCGCCAGCAGCCCAAGGACAGGGAGCTCCTACGAGCAGTACTTC
16,.,TRBJ1-1,TRBV30,.,CAWSVLQPGMNTEAFF,TGTGCCTGGAGTGTACTCCAGCCTGGTATGAACACTGAAGCTTTCTTT
15,.,TRBJ1-1,TRBV19,TRBD1,CASSIVRQGRTEAFF,TGTGCCAGTAGTATAGTCCGACAGGGGAGGACTGAAGCTTTCTTT
13,.,TRBJ1-4,TRBV9,.,CASSVVGGEKLFF,TGTGCCAGCAGCGTGGTTGGGGGCGAAAAACTGTTTTTT
15,.,TRBJ1-1,TRBV7-2,.,CASSFDSGMNTEAFF,TGTGCCAGCAGCTTTGACAGCGGTATGAACACTGAAGCTTTCTTT
14,.,TRBJ2-5,TRBV5-4,.,CASSLPRNQETQYF,TGTGCCAGCAGCTTGCCCCGAAACCAAGAGACCCAGTACTTC